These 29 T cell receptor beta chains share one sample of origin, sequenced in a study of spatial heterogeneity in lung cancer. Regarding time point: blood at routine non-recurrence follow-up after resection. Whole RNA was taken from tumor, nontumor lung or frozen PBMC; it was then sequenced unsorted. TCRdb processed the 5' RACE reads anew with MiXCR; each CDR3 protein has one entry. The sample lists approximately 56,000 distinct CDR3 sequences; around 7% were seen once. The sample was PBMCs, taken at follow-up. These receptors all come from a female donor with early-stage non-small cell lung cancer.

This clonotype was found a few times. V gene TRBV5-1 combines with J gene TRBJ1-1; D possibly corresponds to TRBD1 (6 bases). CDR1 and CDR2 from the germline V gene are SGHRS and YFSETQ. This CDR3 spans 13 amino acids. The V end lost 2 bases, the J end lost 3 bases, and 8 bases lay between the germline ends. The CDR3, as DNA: TGCGCCAGCAGCTTCAAGGGGGACACTGAAGCTTTCTTT. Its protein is CASSFKGDTEAFF. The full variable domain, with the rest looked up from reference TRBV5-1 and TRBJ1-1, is KAGVTQTPRYLIKTRGQQVTLSCSPISGHRSVSWYQQTPGQGLQFLFEYFSETQRNKGNFPGRFSGRQFSNSRSEMNVSTLELGDSALYLCASSFKGDTEAFFGQGTRLTVV.

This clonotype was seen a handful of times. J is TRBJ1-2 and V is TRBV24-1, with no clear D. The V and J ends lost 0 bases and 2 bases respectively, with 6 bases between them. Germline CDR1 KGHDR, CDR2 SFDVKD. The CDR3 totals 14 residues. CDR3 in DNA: TGTGCCACCAGTGATTTGAACCGGAACTATGGCTACACCTTC. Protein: CATSDLNRNYGYTF.

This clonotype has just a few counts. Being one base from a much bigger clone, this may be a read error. The CDR3 bases are TGCAGCATTGGGCGTAGCGTTGAGACCCAGTACTTC. The encoded protein is CSIGRSVETQYF. The rearrangement uses TRBV29-1 and TRBJ2-5; tentative D call: TRBD2 (5 bases). The CDR3 runs 12 residues. Trimming removed 8 bases at V and 5 bases at J, with 15 bases between. CDR1 and CDR2 (germline): SQVTM, ANQGSEA.

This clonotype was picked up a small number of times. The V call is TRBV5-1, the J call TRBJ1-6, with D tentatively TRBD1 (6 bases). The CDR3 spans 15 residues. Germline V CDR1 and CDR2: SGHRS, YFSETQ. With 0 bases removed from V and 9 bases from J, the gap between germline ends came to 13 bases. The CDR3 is CASSLEGGGSSPLHF. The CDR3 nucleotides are TGCGCCAGCAGCTTGGAAGGGGGAGGTAGTTCACCCCTCCACTTT.

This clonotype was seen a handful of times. The CDR3 loop reads CASSPPGILTEAFF. The CDR3 coding sequence is TGTGCCAGCAGTCCCCCGGGGATCCTCACTGAAGCTTTCTTT. The V call is TRBV28, the J call TRBJ1-1; D gene uncertain. In germline, CDR1 is MDHEN, CDR2 SYDVKM. CDR3 length equals 14 residues. V shed 5 bases and J shed 4 bases, with 14 bases lying between them.

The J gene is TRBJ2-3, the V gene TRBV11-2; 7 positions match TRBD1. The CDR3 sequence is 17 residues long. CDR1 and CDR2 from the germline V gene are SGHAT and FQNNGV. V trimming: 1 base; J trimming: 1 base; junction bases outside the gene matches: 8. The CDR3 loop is CASSLVGTASRTDTQYF. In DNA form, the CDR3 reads TGTGCCAGCAGCTTAGTAGGGACAGCAAGTCGCACAGATACGCAGTATTTT.

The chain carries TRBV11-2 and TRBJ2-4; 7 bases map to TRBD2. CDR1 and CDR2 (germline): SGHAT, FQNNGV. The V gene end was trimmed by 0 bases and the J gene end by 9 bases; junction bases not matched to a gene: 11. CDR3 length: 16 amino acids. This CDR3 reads CASSLDLWRGGSIQYF. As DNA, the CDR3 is TGTGCCAGCAGCTTAGATTTATGGAGGGGAGGGAGCATTCAGTACTTC.

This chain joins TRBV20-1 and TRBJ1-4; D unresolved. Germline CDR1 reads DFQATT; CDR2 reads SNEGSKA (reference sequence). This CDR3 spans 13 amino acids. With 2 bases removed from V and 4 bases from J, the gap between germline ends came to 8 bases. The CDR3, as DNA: TGCAGTGCTAGAAACAACCTTAATGAAAAACTGTTTTTT. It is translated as CSARNNLNEKLFF.

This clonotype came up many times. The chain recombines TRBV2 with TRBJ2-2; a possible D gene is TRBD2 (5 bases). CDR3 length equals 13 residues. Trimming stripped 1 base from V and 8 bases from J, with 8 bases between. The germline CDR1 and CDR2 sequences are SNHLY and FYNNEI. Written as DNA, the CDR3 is TGTGCCAGCAGTGAAGTTGAGGGAGGGGAGCTGTTTTTT. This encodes CASSEVEGGELFF.

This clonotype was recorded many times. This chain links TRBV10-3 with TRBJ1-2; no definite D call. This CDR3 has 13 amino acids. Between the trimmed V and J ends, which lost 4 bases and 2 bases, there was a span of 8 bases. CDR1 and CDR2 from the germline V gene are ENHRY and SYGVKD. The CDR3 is CAISAQPNYGYTF. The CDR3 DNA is TGTGCCATCAGTGCACAGCCCAACTATGGCTACACCTTC.

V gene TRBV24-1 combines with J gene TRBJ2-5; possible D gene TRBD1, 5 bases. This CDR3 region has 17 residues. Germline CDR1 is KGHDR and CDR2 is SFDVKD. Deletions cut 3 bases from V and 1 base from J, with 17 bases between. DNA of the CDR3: TGTGCCACCAGTGATGCTAGTGGGGCAGGCGTCCAAGAGACCCAGTACTTC. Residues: CATSDASGAGVQETQYF.

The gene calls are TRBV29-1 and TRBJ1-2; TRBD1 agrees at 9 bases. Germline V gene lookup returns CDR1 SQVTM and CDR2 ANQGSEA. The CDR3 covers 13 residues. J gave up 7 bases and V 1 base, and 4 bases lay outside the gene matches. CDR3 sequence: CSVEGDRAGGYTF. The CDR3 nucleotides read TGCAGCGTTGAAGGGGACAGGGCAGGTGGCTACACCTTC.

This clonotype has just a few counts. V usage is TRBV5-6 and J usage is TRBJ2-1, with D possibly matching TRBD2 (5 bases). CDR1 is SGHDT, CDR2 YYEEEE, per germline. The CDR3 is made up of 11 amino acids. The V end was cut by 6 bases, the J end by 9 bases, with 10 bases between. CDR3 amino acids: CASILEGEQFF. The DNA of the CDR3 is TGTGCCAGCATCCTTGAGGGTGAGCAGTTCTTC.

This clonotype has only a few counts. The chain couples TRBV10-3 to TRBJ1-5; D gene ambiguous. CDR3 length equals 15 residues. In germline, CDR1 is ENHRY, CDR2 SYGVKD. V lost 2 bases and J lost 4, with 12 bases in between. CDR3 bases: TGTGCCATCAGTGAGCCCGGCGGCCAAAATCAGCCCCAGCATTTT. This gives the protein CAISEPGGQNQPQHF.

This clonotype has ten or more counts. In nucleotides, the CDR3 is TGTGCCAGCAGTCCACAGGGAGGAAGCACTGAAGCTTTCTTT. Its protein is CASSPQGGSTEAFF. J is TRBJ1-1 and V is TRBV12-3 or TRBV12-4; weak D call: TRBD1 (6 bases). The CDR3 sequence is 14 residues long. Trimming shortened V by 5 bases and J by 4 bases, and 14 bases separated the two germline ends.

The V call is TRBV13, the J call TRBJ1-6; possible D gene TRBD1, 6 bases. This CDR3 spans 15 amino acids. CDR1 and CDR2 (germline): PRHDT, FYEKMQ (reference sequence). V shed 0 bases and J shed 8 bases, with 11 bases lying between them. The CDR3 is CASSLGAGDYSPLHF. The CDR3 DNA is TGTGCCAGCAGCTTAGGAGCAGGGGATTATTCACCCCTCCACTTT.

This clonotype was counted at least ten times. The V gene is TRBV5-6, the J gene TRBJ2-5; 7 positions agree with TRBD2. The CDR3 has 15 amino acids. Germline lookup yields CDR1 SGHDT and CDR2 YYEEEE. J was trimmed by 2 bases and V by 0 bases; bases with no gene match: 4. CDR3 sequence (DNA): TGTGCCAGCAGCTTGGTGATTAGCGGGCAAGAGACCCAGTACTTC. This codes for CASSLVISGQETQYF.

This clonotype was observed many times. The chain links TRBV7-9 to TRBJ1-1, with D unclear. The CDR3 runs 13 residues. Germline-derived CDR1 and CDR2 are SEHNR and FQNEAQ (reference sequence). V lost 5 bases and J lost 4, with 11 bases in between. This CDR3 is CASSRDAGTEAFF. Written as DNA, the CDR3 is TGTGCCAGCAGCCGGGATGCGGGCACTGAAGCTTTCTTT.

CDR3 bases: TGCAGTGCCTTGGAGGGGGGCTCTCACAATGAGCAGTTCTTC. Translating it yields CSALEGGSHNEQFF. The rearrangement links TRBV20-1 to TRBJ2-1; D possibly matches TRBD1 or TRBD2 (6 bases each). CDR3 length: 14 residues. CDR1 is DFQATT, CDR2 SNEGSKA, per germline (reference sequence). V was pared by 6 bases and J by 5 bases, with 17 bases between.

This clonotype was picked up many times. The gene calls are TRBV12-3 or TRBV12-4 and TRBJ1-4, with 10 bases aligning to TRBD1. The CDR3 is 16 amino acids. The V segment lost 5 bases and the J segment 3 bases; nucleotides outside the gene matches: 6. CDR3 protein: CASSRDRGLPNEKLFF. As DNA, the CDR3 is TGTGCCAGCAGTCGCGACAGGGGGCTTCCTAATGAAAAACTGTTTTTT.

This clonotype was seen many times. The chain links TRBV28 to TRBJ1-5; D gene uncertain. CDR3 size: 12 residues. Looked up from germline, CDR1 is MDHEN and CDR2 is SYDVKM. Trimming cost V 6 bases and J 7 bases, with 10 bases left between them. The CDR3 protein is CASSPVWQPQHF. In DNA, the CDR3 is TGTGCCAGCAGCCCGGTCTGGCAGCCCCAGCATTTT.

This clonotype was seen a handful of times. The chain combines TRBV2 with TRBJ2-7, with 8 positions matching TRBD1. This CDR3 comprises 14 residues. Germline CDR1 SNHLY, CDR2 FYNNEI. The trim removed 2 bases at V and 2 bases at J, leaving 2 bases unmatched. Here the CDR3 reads CASSEWDRPYEQYF. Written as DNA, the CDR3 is TGTGCCAGCAGTGAATGGGACAGGCCCTACGAGCAGTACTTC. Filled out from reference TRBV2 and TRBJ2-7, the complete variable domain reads EPEVTQTPSHQVTQMGQEVILRCVPISNHLYFYWYRQILGQKVEFLVSFYNNEISEKSEIFDDQFSVERPDGSNFTLKIRSTKLEDSAMYFCASSEWDRPYEQYFGPGTRLTVT.

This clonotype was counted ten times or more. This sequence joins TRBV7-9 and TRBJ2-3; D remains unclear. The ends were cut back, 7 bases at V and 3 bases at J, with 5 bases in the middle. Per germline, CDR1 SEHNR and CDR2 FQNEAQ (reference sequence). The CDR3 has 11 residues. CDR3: CASTWTDTQYF. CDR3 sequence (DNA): TGTGCCAGCACTTGGACAGATACGCAGTATTTT.

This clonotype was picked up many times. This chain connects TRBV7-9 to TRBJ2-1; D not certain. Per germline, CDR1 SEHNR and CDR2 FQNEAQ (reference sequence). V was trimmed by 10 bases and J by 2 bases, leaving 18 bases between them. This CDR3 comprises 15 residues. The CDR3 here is CATIKAGKPYNEQFF. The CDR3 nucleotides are TGTGCCACCATCAAAGCAGGCAAACCCTACAATGAGCAGTTCTTC.

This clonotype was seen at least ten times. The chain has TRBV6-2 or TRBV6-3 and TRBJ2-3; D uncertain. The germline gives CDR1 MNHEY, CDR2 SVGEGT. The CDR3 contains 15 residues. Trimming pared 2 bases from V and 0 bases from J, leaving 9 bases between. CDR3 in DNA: TGTGCCAGCAGTTACGATCAGAGTAGCACAGATACGCAGTATTTT. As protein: CASSYDQSSTDTQYF.

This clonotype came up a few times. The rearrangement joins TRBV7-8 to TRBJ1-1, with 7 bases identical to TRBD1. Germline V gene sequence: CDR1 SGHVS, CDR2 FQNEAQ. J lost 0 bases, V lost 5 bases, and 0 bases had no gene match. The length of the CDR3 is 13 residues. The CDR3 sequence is CASSGTVNTEAFF. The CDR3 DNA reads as TGTGCCAGCAGCGGGACAGTGAACACTGAAGCTTTCTTT.

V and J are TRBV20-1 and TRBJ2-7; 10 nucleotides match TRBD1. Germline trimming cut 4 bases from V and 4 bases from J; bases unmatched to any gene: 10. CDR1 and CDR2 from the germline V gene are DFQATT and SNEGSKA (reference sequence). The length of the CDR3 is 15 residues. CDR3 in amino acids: CSAKNPGQGIYEQYF. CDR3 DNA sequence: TGCAGTGCTAAAAACCCGGGACAGGGGATTTACGAGCAGTACTTC.

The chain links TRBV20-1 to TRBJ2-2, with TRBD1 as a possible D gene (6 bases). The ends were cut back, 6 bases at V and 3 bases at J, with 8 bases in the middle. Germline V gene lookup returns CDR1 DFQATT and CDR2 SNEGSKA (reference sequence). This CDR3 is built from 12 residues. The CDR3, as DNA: TGCAGTGCGGCAGGGGACACCGGGGAGCTGTTTTTT. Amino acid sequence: CSAAGDTGELFF.

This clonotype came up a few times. CDR3 sequence: CSARDRGNYEQYF. The CDR3 DNA is TGCAGTGCTAGAGATAGAGGGAACTACGAGCAGTACTTC. This chain uses TRBV20-1 with TRBJ2-7; D may be TRBD2 (5 bases). This CDR3 has 13 residues. V lost 0 bases and J 3 bases, leaving 9 bases between the germline ends. Germline assignment: CDR1 DFQATT and CDR2 SNEGSKA (reference sequence).